The 9 T cell receptor beta chains given below trace back to one sample, sequenced in a study of T cells after yellow fever vaccination. One entry per CDR3 protein, called by TCRdb with MiXCR from the 5' RACE reads. The table lists 100,000 to 150,000 distinct CDR3 sequences, 13% to 15% of them singletons. The sequenced sample was CD8+ T cells sorted from PBMCs, obtained 5 days after the yellow fever booster vaccination. These receptors came from a man younger than 35 who received the YFV17D yellow fever vaccine.

The chain carries TRBV7-2 and TRBJ2-3; 9 positions agree with TRBD2. V dropped 3 bases and J dropped 1; count of bases not matched to a gene: 8. Germline CDR1 SGHTA, CDR2 FQGNSA. The CDR3 is 17 amino acids. CDR3: CASSFPPSGGRTDTQYF. The DNA of the CDR3 is TGTGCCAGCAGCTTCCCCCCGAGCGGGGGGCGCACAGATACGCAGTATTTT.

V and J are TRBV5-5 and TRBJ2-1, with D perhaps assigned TRBD1 or TRBD2 (5 bases each). CDR3 length equals 13 residues. The germline V gene encodes CDR1 SGHKS and CDR2 YYEKEE (reference sequence). V was shortened by 0 bases and J by 10 bases, with 11 bases between the two germline ends. The CDR3 sequence: CASSLAEGWEQFF. Here the CDR3 DNA reads TGTGCCAGCAGCTTGGCCGAGGGGTGGGAGCAGTTCTTC.

The table lists this clonotype with many counts. The chain couples TRBV4-1 to TRBJ2-7; 7 nucleotides line up with TRBD1. The CDR3 is made up of 14 amino acids. Germline V gives CDR1 MGHRA, CDR2 YSYEKL. With V trimmed by 1 base and J by 9 bases, 9 bases remained unmatched. The CDR3 DNA sequence: TGCGCCAGCAGCCAAGTGGGACAGACGGTGGGGCAGTACTTC. Protein product: CASSQVGQTVGQYF.

There are a few counts of this clonotype. The chain employs TRBV6-6 and TRBJ2-7, with TRBD2 identical over 8 bases. The V segment lost 0 bases and the J segment 0 bases; nucleotides outside the gene matches: 13. Germline CDR1 is MNHNY and CDR2 is SVGAGI (reference sequence). CDR3 length: 19 residues. CDR3 amino acids: CASSYSVMSGGISSYEQYV. CDR3 in DNA: TGTGCCAGCAGTTACTCTGTCATGAGCGGGGGAATTAGCTCCTACGAGCAGTACGTC.

This clonotype was recorded many times. V and J are TRBV4-3 and TRBJ2-1; 7 bases are shared with TRBD2. The germline V gene has CDR1 LGHNA and CDR2 YSLEER. CDR3 size: 15 residues. V dropped 1 base and J dropped 9; count of bases not matched to a gene: 9. The CDR3 DNA reads as TGCGCCAGCAGCCAAGTAACCGGGGGGTCTGGTGAGCAGTTCTTC. It codes for CASSQVTGGSGEQFF.

V usage is TRBV12-3 or TRBV12-4 and J usage is TRBJ2-1; perhaps TRBD1 as D (5 bases). This CDR3 comprises 16 residues. The V end lost 8 bases, the J end lost 2 bases, and 19 bases lay between the germline ends. DNA of the CDR3: TGTGCCAGCTTACCCACAGGCAACGTGGCCTACAATGAGCAGTTCTTC. It translates to CASLPTGNVAYNEQFF.

The chain is built from TRBV5-5 and TRBJ2-7, with TRBD1 matching 7 bases. The CDR3 has 13 residues. The V segment lost 4 bases and the J segment 6 bases; nucleotides outside the gene matches: 7. CDR1 is SGHKS, CDR2 YYEKEE, per germline (reference sequence). CDR3 nucleotides: TGTGCCAGCAGCCTGCAGGGGGAGATCGAGCAGTACGTC. Protein product: CASSLQGEIEQYV.

The rearrangement uses TRBV7-3 and TRBJ2-1; D is tentatively TRBD1 or TRBD2 (5 bases each). The CDR3 sequence is 14 residues long. Germline CDR1 SGHTA, CDR2 FQGTGA. Between the trimmed V and J ends, which lost 2 bases and 7 bases, there was a span of 12 bases. The CDR3 is CASSLSGTENEQFF. CDR3 nucleotides: TGTGCCAGCAGCTTATCCGGGACCGAAAATGAGCAGTTCTTC.

The table lists this clonotype with a few counts. The chain joins TRBV5-4 to TRBJ1-2, with TRBD1 matching over 9 bases. V lost 3 bases, J lost 9 bases, and 12 bases stayed unmatched. The CDR3 has 15 amino acids. Looked up from germline, CDR1 is SGHNT and CDR2 is YYREEE (reference sequence). CDR3 in DNA: TGTGCCAGCAGCTGGACCTCCCGGGACAGGGAACGCTACACCTTC. Amino acids: CASSWTSRDRERYTF.